Below, 19 T cell receptor beta chains from the same sample are listed, as sequenced in a study of blood T cell repertoires in COVID-19. Some clones are missing from TCRdb's copy, which holds only in-frame ones; the method was immunoSEQ multiplex PCR. In the table there are 60,000 to 85,000 clones, about 80% of which are singletons. Sample: peripheral blood. The source is a human donor in a cohort sampled during active COVID-19.

V is TRBV18 and J is TRBJ2-1, with 13 bases that match TRBD2. Germline V gives CDR1 KGHSH, CDR2 LQKENI. Trimming removed 1 base from V and 14 bases from J; junction bases left unmatched: 5. This CDR3 is built from 14 residues. The CDR3 region is CASSPRGLAGVEFF. In DNA, the CDR3 is TGTGCCAGCTCACCACGCGGACTAGCGGGAGTAGAGTTCTTC.

The rearrangement links TRBV9 to TRBJ1-3; the D gene is possibly TRBD1 (6 bases). Trimming shortened V by 0 bases and J by 4 bases, and 11 bases separated the two germline ends. The CDR3 has 15 amino acids. CDR1 and CDR2 from the germline V gene are SGDLS and YYNGEE. In DNA form, the CDR3 reads TGTGCCAGCAGCGTAGCTTCAGGGGACGGAAACACCATATATTTT. It translates to CASSVASGDGNTIYF.

This clone occurred a few times. The J gene is TRBJ1-6, the V gene TRBV4-3; the match to TRBD1 covers 8 bases. This CDR3 has 17 amino acids. The junction had 12 bases not matched to a gene; V was cut back by 4 bases and J by 7 bases. Germline V gene sequence: CDR1 LGHNA, CDR2 YSLEER. CDR3 sequence: CASSRRTGSMRNSPLHF. Written as DNA, the CDR3 is TGCGCCAGCAGCCGCAGGACAGGGTCTATGAGGAATTCACCCCTCCACTTT.

The chain has TRBV18 and TRBJ2-7; perhaps TRBD2 as D (9 bases). In germline, CDR1 is KGHSH, CDR2 LQKENI. This CDR3 is built from 19 residues. The V and J ends lost 3 bases and 6 bases respectively, with 30 bases between them. The chain's CDR3 is CASSPLDTGGAGGRFEQYF. CDR3 DNA: TGTGCCAGCTCACCCCTAGACACAGGGGGAGCGGGAGGAAGGTTCGAGCAGTACTTC.

The chain joins TRBV11-2 to TRBJ2-1; TRBD1 matches 12 bases. This CDR3 region has 14 residues. Germline V gene lookup returns CDR1 SGHAT and CDR2 FQNNGV. The V gene end was trimmed by 5 bases and the J gene end by 9 bases; junction bases not matched to a gene: 5. The CDR3 nucleotides are TGTGCCAGCAGCACCGGGACAGGGGGCGGTGAGCAGTTCTTC. Its protein product is CASSTGTGGGEQFF.

This clone was recorded a few times. The chain couples TRBV29-1 to TRBJ2-7; possible D gene TRBD2, 7 bases. The CDR3 is 13 amino acids. V was cut by 4 bases and J by 6 bases, with 16 bases left in between. Germline CDR1 reads SQVTM; CDR2 reads ANQGSEA. The CDR3 nucleotides read TGCAGCGTTGTAGGCGGGAGAGGGGGCGAGCAGTACTTC. It yields the protein CSVVGGRGGEQYF.

V and J are TRBV18 and TRBJ2-7, with 8 nucleotides matching TRBD2. Trimming cost V 2 bases and J 1 base; bases outside gene matches: 7. CDR1 is KGHSH and CDR2 is LQKENI in the germline V gene. The CDR3 covers 16 residues. CDR3 amino acids: CASSPYPGLESYEQYF. The DNA for the CDR3 is TGTGCCAGCTCACCATATCCGGGACTAGAATCCTACGAGCAGTACTTC. Full variable domain (rest looked up from reference TRBV18 and TRBJ2-7): NAGVMQNPRHLVRRRGQEARLRCSPMKGHSHVYWYRQLPEEGLKFMVYLQKENIIDESGMPKERFSAEFPKEGPSILRIQQVVRGDSAAYFCASSPYPGLESYEQYFGPGTRLTVT.

The rearrangement uses TRBV6-6 and TRBJ2-7; 7 bases are shared with TRBD1. V was clipped by 6 bases and J by 2 bases; unmatched bases: 4. CDR1 and CDR2 (germline): MNHNY, SVGAGI (reference sequence). This CDR3 is built from 13 residues. CDR3 bases: TGTGCCAGCAGACAGGGGCTAACCTACGAGCAGTACTTC. Translating gives CASRQGLTYEQYF.

This clone was counted only a few times. The chain recombines TRBV3-1 (or the pseudogene TRBV3-2) with TRBJ1-1; 7 positions match TRBD1. The ends lost 3 bases at V and 6 bases at J; junction bases unmatched: 7. This CDR3 region has 14 residues. Per the germline V gene, CDR1 is LGHDT and CDR2 is YNNKEL (reference sequence). The CDR3 loop reads CASSQTTGEAEAFF. The CDR3 DNA reads as TGTGCCAGCAGCCAGACTACAGGGGAGGCTGAAGCTTTCTTT.

The sample holds many counts of this clone. The DNA for the CDR3 is TGTGCCAGTACCACGGGAGGAGGAGACGGGACCCAGTACTTC. Translated, it gives CASTTGGGDGTQYF. The chain has TRBV19 and TRBJ2-5, with 7 bases identical to TRBD2. Germline-derived CDR1 and CDR2 are LNHDA and SQIVND (reference sequence). V lost 7 bases and J lost 7; bases outside the gene matches: 12. This CDR3 contains 14 residues.

The table lists this clone with a count of one. The CDR3 protein is CSVEGRYQETQYF. Here the CDR3 DNA reads TGCAGCGTTGAAGGCCGGTACCAAGAGACCCAGTACTTC. V is TRBV29-1 and J is TRBJ2-5; D gene ambiguous. The V gene's germline CDR1 is SQVTM and CDR2 ANQGSEA. Trimming removed 1 base from V and 0 bases from J, with 6 bases in between. This CDR3 has 13 residues.

The sample holds a few counts of this clone. The chain joins TRBV11-2 to TRBJ2-7, with 10 nucleotides matching TRBD2. CDR3 length equals 15 residues. Germline CDR1 and CDR2: SGHAT and FQNNGV. Trimming took 0 bases from V and 5 from J; bases not matched to a gene: 4. DNA for the CDR3: TGTGCCAGCAGCTTAGACCTAGCGGGAGTCAACGAGCAGTACTTC. Translated, it gives CASSLDLAGVNEQYF.

Concerning this clone: One end of the junction varies from germline; a read error may be responsible. The chain uses TRBV7-7 and TRBJ2-2; D perhaps matches TRBD2 (7 bases). CDR3 length equals 15 residues. Germline CDR1 SSHAT, CDR2 FNYEAQ (reference sequence). This CDR3 is CASSRLGGATGELFF. CDR3 DNA sequence: TGTGCTAGCAGCAGACTGGGGGGGGCCACCGGGGAGCTGTTTTTT.

V is TRBV30 and J is TRBJ2-3; D perhaps matches TRBD2 (6 bases). The germline V and J ends were trimmed by 2 bases and 5 bases, with 11 bases remaining between them. This CDR3 region has 13 residues. Germline V lookup: CDR1 GTSNPN, CDR2 SVGIG (reference sequence). CDR3 nucleotide sequence: TGTGCCTGGAGTCACGGGAGTCAAGATACGCAGTATTTT. Translated, it gives CAWSHGSQDTQYF.

The chain combines TRBV7-6 with TRBJ2-2, with 15 nucleotides matching TRBD2. CDR3 length: 17 residues. CDR1 and CDR2 from the germline V gene are SGHVS and FNYEAQ. Losses at the gene ends were 4 bases for V and 6 bases for J; bases not matched to a gene: 6. The CDR3 sequence: CASSSRGLAGGAGELFF. DNA for the CDR3: TGTGCCAGCAGCTCCCGAGGACTAGCGGGAGGGGCCGGGGAGCTGTTTTTT.

This clone was detected a few times. J is TRBJ2-3 and V is TRBV6-4, with 11 bases matching TRBD2. The CDR3 loop spans 16 amino acids. Germline-derived CDR1 and CDR2 are MRHNA and SNTAGT. V shed 5 bases, J shed 2 bases, and the junction held 6 bases outside the gene matches. CDR3 bases: TGTGCCAGCAGTTTGGGACTAGCGGAACCCACAGATACGCAGTATTTT. Its translation is CASSLGLAEPTDTQYF.

This chain uses TRBV20-1 with TRBJ2-7; D call uncertain. The V and J ends lost 3 bases and 6 bases respectively, with 9 bases between them. Germline-derived CDR1 and CDR2 are DFQATT and SNEGSKA (reference sequence). This CDR3 spans 11 amino acids. The CDR3 spells CSASMAAEQYF. The CDR3 DNA sequence: TGCAGTGCTAGTATGGCCGCCGAGCAGTACTTC.

The rearrangement links TRBV5-5 to TRBJ1-2; TRBD1 matches 10 bases. CDR1 and CDR2 from the germline V gene are SGHKS and YYEKEE (reference sequence). CDR3 size: 15 residues. Trimming removed 1 base from V and 8 bases from J; junction bases left unmatched: 8. This chain's CDR3 is CASSLWPGQGSGYTF. CDR3 coding DNA: TGTGCCAGCAGCTTGTGGCCGGGACAGGGGAGCGGCTACACCTTC.

This clone was observed once. The chain couples TRBV29-1 to TRBJ2-1, with D tentatively TRBD2 (5 bases). Germline assignment: CDR1 SQVTM and CDR2 ANQGSEA. The V end lost 4 bases, the J end lost 5 bases, and 12 bases lay between the germline ends. CDR3 length: 13 amino acids. The CDR3 DNA reads as TGCAGCGTTGCGGCAGGACTTCACAATGAGCAGTTCTTC. This codes for CSVAAGLHNEQFF.